A selection of T cell receptor beta chains follows, all from one sample in a study of shared clonotypes between healthy human individuals. Method: immunoSEQ multiplex PCR; TCRdb's copy keeps in-frame clones and lacks some. The sample includes hundreds of thousands of clones, approximately 79% seen only once; the top ten take under 2%. The sample comprised memory CD4+ T cells sorted from blood. These receptors originate from a woman aged 25 to 39 in good health. Each CDR3 is given with its conserved first and last residue. The D gene is left open where the match is weak. The size entry is marked missing in some rows and otherwise reads once, few, many or a size class.

d_call clone_size j_call v_call cdr3_nt cdr3_aa
NA many TRBJ2-5 TRBV20-1 TGCAGTGCGACTCATAAAACCCAGTACTTC CSATHKTQYF
NA NA TRBJ1-5 TRBV5-1 TGCGCCAGCAGCTTGTCGGCAGGGGATAGCAATCAGCCCCAGCATTTT CASSLSAGDSNQPQHF
TRBD1 NA TRBJ2-7 TRBV29-1 TGCAGCGTAGACAGGGATGGGGGTTTCGAGCAGTACTTC CSVDRDGGFEQYF
TRBD1 NA TRBJ1-4 TRBV5-1 TGCGCCAGCAGTCGGGACAGGGGGCGAGAAAAACTGTTTTTT CASSRDRGREKLFF
NA NA TRBJ1-3 TRBV6-1 TGTGCCAGCAGTGAGGAGCGGAGCTCTGGAAACACCATATATTTT CASSEERSSGNTIYF
NA few TRBJ2-5 TRBV20-1 TGCAGTGCTAGAGATATAGAGACCCAGTACTTC CSARDIETQYF
TRBD1 NA TRBJ2-7 TRBV9 TGTGCCAGCAGCCCGGGACAGGTGGCGCCCTACGAGCAGTACTTC CASSPGQVAPYEQYF
NA NA TRBJ1-1 TRBV2 TGTGCCAGCCGCCGGGAGCCGGCTGAAGCTTTCTTT CASRREPAEAFF
TRBD2 NA TRBJ2-5 TRBV7-2 TGTGCCAGCAGCGCGAGACTAGCGGGAGTCGGTGAGACCCAGTACTTC CASSARLAGVGETQYF
NA NA TRBJ1-1 TRBV6-1 TGTGCCAGCAACACACAACCGAACACTGAAGCTTTCTTT CASNTQPNTEAFF
TRBD2 NA TRBJ2-3 TRBV11-2 TGTGCCAGCAGCTTTGGGGCGGGAGGGCCGGTAGATACGCAGTATTTT CASSFGAGGPVDTQYF
NA few TRBJ2-7 TRBV2 TGTGCCAGCGGAAGCGAGAGAAGTAGCGAGCAGTACTTC CASGSERSSEQYF
NA few TRBJ1-1 TRBV7-8 TGTGCCAGCAGCCCCCTCGTGAGTAACACTGAAGCTTTCTTT CASSPLVSNTEAFF
TRBD1 NA TRBJ2-7 TRBV7-2 TGTGCCAGCAGCTTAGGAGGTTGGTGGGACAGGGATTTATTGCAGTACTTC CASSLGGWWDRDLLQYF
NA NA TRBJ1-3 TRBV11-3 TGTGCCAGCAGCCTGAAGACCCAGGGGAGGACTGGAAACACCATATATTTT CASSLKTQGRTGNTIYF
NA NA TRBJ1-1 TRBV28 TGTGCCAGCAGTCAAGGGGGGGAAGGTATGAACACTGAAGCTTTCTTT CASSQGGEGMNTEAFF
NA NA TRBJ1-3 TRBV14 TGTGCCAGCAGCCAACAGGCTTACTCTGGAAACACCATATATTTT CASSQQAYSGNTIYF
NA NA TRBJ1-2 TRBV5-1 TGCGCCAGCAGCGACGGACAGAGAAGGAATGGCTACACCTTC CASSDGQRRNGYTF
TRBD1 NA TRBJ1-2 TRBV6-1 TGTGCCAGCAGTGAAAATGACAGGGGCCACTATGGCTACACCTTC CASSENDRGHYGYTF
TRBD1 NA TRBJ1-3 TRBV7-2 TGTGCCAGCAGCGCCCGGACAGGGGGTCGGAACACCATATATTTT CASSARTGGRNTIYF
NA NA TRBJ2-4 TRBV19 TGTGCCAGTAGTATAGAGCACGGGGGACTGGTGGCAGCCAAAAACATTCAGTACTTC CASSIEHGGLVAAKNIQYF
NA NA TRBJ1-3 TRBV11-2 TGTGCCAGCAGCTTTAGGGTAGACAGAACTCCTGGAAACACCATATATTTT CASSFRVDRTPGNTIYF
NA NA TRBJ2-3 TRBV4-2 TGTGCCAGCAGCCTGCCCGGCCCACGGCGGGATACGCAGTATTTT CASSLPGPRRDTQYF
NA NA TRBJ1-1 TRBV15 TGTGCCACGAGGATGGGGCGGTACACTGAAGCTTTCTTT CATRMGRYTEAFF
TRBD1 NA TRBJ2-4 TRBV29-1 TGCAGCGCGGGACAGGGGTTCGGGGTTCAGTACTTC CSAGQGFGVQYF
TRBD1 NA TRBJ1-1 TRBV5-4 TGTGCCAGCAGCTCCAGGGGACAGGCTAAGGCCACTGAAGCTTTCTTT CASSSRGQAKATEAFF
NA NA TRBJ2-7 TRBV5-4 TGTGCCAGCAGCTCCGGCGGCCAACCCTACGAGCAGTACTTC CASSSGGQPYEQYF
TRBD2 NA TRBJ2-3 TRBV28 TGTGCCAGCAGTTCCCCGACTAGCGCCTCGACAGATACGCAGTATTTT CASSSPTSASTDTQYF
TRBD2 few TRBJ2-7 TRBV19 TGTGCCAGTAGTCCCGGGACTAGCGGGCTCCTCTCCTACGAGCAGTACTTC CASSPGTSGLLSYEQYF
NA NA TRBJ1-2 TRBV2 TGTGCCAGCAGTGCTTGGGTTGTTGGCTACACCTTC CASSAWVVGYTF
TRBD1 NA TRBJ2-1 TRBV30 TGTGCCTGGAGTGTAACAGGGGCGATATCCTACAATGAGCAGTTCTTC CAWSVTGAISYNEQFF
TRBD1 NA TRBJ2-5 TRBV4-1 TGCGCCAGCAGCCAGGCCATTAGGGACAGGAGGTGGGAGACCCAGTACTTC CASSQAIRDRRWETQYF
NA few TRBJ2-1 TRBV5-1 TGCGCCAGCAGCTTGTCAAGCGGATCCTACAATGAGCAGTTCTTC CASSLSSGSYNEQFF
TRBD2 NA TRBJ2-5 TRBV4-1 TGCGTCAGCAGCCTCGGGGGGGAGGAGACCCAGTACTTC CVSSLGGEETQYF
NA NA TRBJ2-1 TRBV10-2 TGCGCCAGCAGTGACAACAGGGTGGATGGTGAGCAGTTCTTC CASSDNRVDGEQFF
NA NA TRBJ1-5 TRBV2 TGTGCCAGCAGAGGGGACGCCTTAGGTGGGCAGCCCCAGCATTTT CASRGDALGGQPQHF
NA NA TRBJ2-1 TRBV7-9 TGTGCCACCGCCCCGACAGCGGATGAGCAGTTCTTC CATAPTADEQFF
TRBD2 NA TRBJ2-3 TRBV9 TGTGCCAGCAGCGTAGCCGGGACTAGCCCAGATACGCAGTATTTT CASSVAGTSPDTQYF
TRBD2 NA TRBJ2-7 TRBV10-3 TGTGCCATCAGTGAGTCGCGCGGGAGGCAAAACTCCTACGAGCAGTACTTC CAISESRGRQNSYEQYF
NA NA TRBJ2-7 TRBV11-2 TGTGCCAGCAGCTTAGTGCCTTCGTCCTACGAGCAGTACTTC CASSLVPSSYEQYF
NA NA TRBJ1-1 TRBV28 TGTGCCAGCAGTGGCCCGGGTCAGAACACTGAAGCTTTCTTT CASSGPGQNTEAFF